Below are 2 T cell receptor beta chains sequenced from a single sample in a study of cytomegalovirus exposure and HLA in healthy donors. The repertoire was sequenced with immunoSEQ multiplex PCR; TCRdb's copy has only in-frame clones and lacks some. Counted here are fewer than 200,000 clones, about 85% occurring once; the ten biggest clones make up roughly 15%. The sample taken for sequencing was PBMCs. All receptors come from a man between 18 and 29 years old in good health and CMV-seropositive.

The rearrangement joins TRBV30 to TRBJ1-4, with a tentative D call TRBD1 (6 bases). Trimming took 2 bases from V and 2 from J, leaving 9 bases between them. There are 14 residues in the CDR3. Germline CDR1 GTSNPN, CDR2 SVGIG (reference sequence). The CDR3 sequence is CAWSSGVTNEKLFF. DNA for the CDR3: TGTGCCTGGAGTTCAGGGGTGACTAATGAAAAACTGTTTTTT.

The V gene is TRBV6-1, the J gene TRBJ2-1; D call uncertain. Trimming removed 6 bases at V and 0 bases at J, with 9 bases between. CDR1 and CDR2 from the germline V gene are MNHNS and SASEGT. The CDR3 contains 14 residues. The CDR3 DNA sequence: TGTGCCAGCAGCGCGGTAAGCTCCTACAATGAGCAGTTCTTC. Its translation: CASSAVSSYNEQFF.